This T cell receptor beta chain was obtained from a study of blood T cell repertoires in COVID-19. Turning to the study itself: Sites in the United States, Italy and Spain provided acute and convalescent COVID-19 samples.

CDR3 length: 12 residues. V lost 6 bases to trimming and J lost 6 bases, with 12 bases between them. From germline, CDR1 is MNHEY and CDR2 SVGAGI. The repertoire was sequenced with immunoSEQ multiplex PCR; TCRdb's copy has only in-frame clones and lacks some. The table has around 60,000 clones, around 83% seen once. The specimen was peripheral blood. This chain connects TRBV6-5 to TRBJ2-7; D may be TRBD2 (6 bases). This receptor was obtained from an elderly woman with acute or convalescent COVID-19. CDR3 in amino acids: CASRGGALEQYF. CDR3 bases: TGTGCCAGCAGAGGCGGGGCCCTCGAGCAGTACTTC.